This TCR beta chain was identified during a study of blood T cells in healthy people across ages. General observations from the study: Among long-lived donors, naive CD4+ cells were more numerous and diversity higher than in aged donors. Possibly confounding the expanded clonotype changes was the fact that donor CMV status was unknown.

V lost 5 bases, J lost 8 bases, and 7 bases lay in between. This CDR3 is 11 amino acids long. CDR1 is MNHEY, CDR2 SMNVEV, per germline (reference sequence). In its sample, this clonotype was seen a few times. No antigen is known for it. Then a second PCR, running roughly 7 to 11 cycles, was carried out with a sample-barcoded 5' primer and a J-beta primer mix. MiXCR, applied by TCRdb to the 5' RACE reads, yields one record per CDR3 protein. The repertoire holds more than 1,400,000 distinct CDR3 sequences, with about 40% as singletons. Samples each had at least 5 micrograms of total RNA extracted. The chain employs TRBV27 and TRBJ2-1; D remains unclear. Sequencing was done on a sample of blood. The receptor comes from a woman between 18 and 30 years old in good health. The CDR3 loop is CASSSLHEQFF. The CDR3 nucleotides are TGTGCCAGCAGTAGTCTCCATGAGCAGTTCTTC.